A single sample is the source of the 31 T cell receptor beta chains below, sequenced in a study of blood T cell repertoires in COVID-19. Some clones are missing from TCRdb's copy, which holds only in-frame ones; the method was immunoSEQ multiplex PCR. The table lists over 100,000 clones, approximately 83% of them singletons, with 0.8% to 0.9% in the top ten. The sequenced material came from peripheral blood. These receptor sequences come from a woman aged 70-85 years with acute or convalescent COVID-19.

This clone was detected once. This chain joins TRBV28 and TRBJ2-7; D remains ambiguous. The CDR3 length is 14 residues. CDR1 is MDHEN, CDR2 SYDVKM, per germline. Trimming pared 4 bases from V and 0 bases from J, leaving 10 bases between. CDR3 nucleotides: TGTGCCAGCAGTTCCTCCCGGAGCTCCTACGAGCAGTACTTC. The encoded protein is CASSSSRSSYEQYF.

The chain uses TRBV7-9 and TRBJ2-5; D not certain. Trimming stripped 3 bases from V and 5 bases from J, with 10 bases between. The CDR3 is 13 amino acids. Germline lookup yields CDR1 SEHNR and CDR2 FQNEAQ (reference sequence). The CDR3 nucleotides read TGTGCCAGCAGCTTTAGCTCCCCGGAGACCCAGTACTTC. Protein sequence: CASSFSSPETQYF.

Here the CDR3 reads CASKRLAGVKETQYF. The CDR3 nucleotides are TGCGCCAGCAAAAGGCTAGCGGGGGTCAAAGAGACCCAGTACTTC. The V call is TRBV5-1, the J call TRBJ2-5; 10 bases fit TRBD2. Germline assignment: CDR1 SGHRS and CDR2 YFSETQ. J was trimmed by 3 bases and V by 6 bases; bases with no gene match: 8. The CDR3 sequence is 15 residues long.

V is TRBV19 and J is TRBJ2-7; D is perhaps TRBD1 (5 bases). This CDR3 is 13 amino acids long. V lost 2 bases to trimming and J lost 6 bases, with 11 bases between them. Germline loops: CDR1 LNHDA, CDR2 SQIVND (reference sequence). This chain's CDR3 is CASSITGMGEQYF. The DNA of the CDR3 is TGTGCCAGTAGTATAACAGGAATGGGCGAGCAGTACTTC.

This rearrangement joins TRBV27 to TRBJ1-1, with D hard to call. The CDR3 runs to 14 residues. Trimming shortened V by 4 bases and J by 3 bases, and 12 bases separated the two germline ends. CDR1 is MNHEY, CDR2 SMNVEV, per germline (reference sequence). Here the CDR3 DNA reads TGTGCCAGCAGTTCGGGAGCGGTGGACACTGAAGCTTTCTTT. This gives the protein CASSSGAVDTEAFF.

The rearrangement joins TRBV11-2 to TRBJ1-1; possibly TRBD1 for D (5 bases). V lost 5 bases and J lost 4, with 17 bases in between. Germline V gene sequence: CDR1 SGHAT, CDR2 FQNNGV. The CDR3 is 15 residues long. Here the CDR3 DNA reads TGTGCCAGCAGCGCGTCCAGGGTAAGGGGCACTGAAGCTTTCTTT. It yields the protein CASSASRVRGTEAFF.

The chain links TRBV18 to TRBJ1-2; unclear D gene. Germline CDR1 KGHSH, CDR2 LQKENI. Trimming left V 2 bases short and J 3 bases short, with 7 bases between. The CDR3 runs to 13 residues. CDR3 in amino acids: CASSPEVDYGYTF. In DNA, the CDR3 is TGTGCCAGCTCACCAGAGGTGGACTATGGCTACACCTTC.

The rearrangement joins TRBV5-8 to TRBJ2-5; D remains unclear. The CDR3 is made up of 14 amino acids. The V gene's germline CDR1 is SGHTS and CDR2 YDEGEE. V lost 1 base, J lost 5 bases, and 12 bases lay in between. The CDR3 loop is CASSLQMGRETQYF. In nucleotides, the CDR3 is TGTGCCAGCAGCTTGCAGATGGGCCGGGAGACCCAGTACTTC. Based on the CDR3 plus reference TRBV5-8 and TRBJ2-5, the full variable domain is EAGVTQSPTHLIKTRGQQATLRCSPISGHTSVYWYQQALGLGLQFLLWYDEGEERNRGNFPPRFSGRQFPNYSSELNVNALELEDSALYLCASSLQMGRETQYFGPGTRLLVL.

This clone was detected only once. The rearrangement joins TRBV5-1 to TRBJ2-3; D remains unclear. Looked up from germline, CDR1 is SGHRS and CDR2 is YFSETQ. This CDR3 comprises 14 residues. Between the trimmed V and J ends, which lost 4 bases and 1 base, there was a span of 10 bases. CDR3 sequence (DNA): TGCGCCAGCAGCCTCGACATGCGCACAGATACGCAGTATTTT. Protein product: CASSLDMRTDTQYF. Full variable domain (missing parts from reference TRBV5-1 and TRBJ2-3): KAGVTQTPRYLIKTRGQQVTLSCSPISGHRSVSWYQQTPGQGLQFLFEYFSETQRNKGNFPGRFSGRQFSNSRSEMNVSTLELGDSALYLCASSLDMRTDTQYFGPGTRLTVL.

This chain links TRBV5-4 with TRBJ1-6; 7 positions agree with TRBD1. Germline V gene sequence: CDR1 SGHNT, CDR2 YYREEE (reference sequence). The CDR3 runs to 16 residues. V was clipped by 4 bases and J by 7 bases; unmatched bases: 11. CDR3 nucleotide sequence: TGTGCCAGCAGCAACAGGGGAGAAAATTTAAATTCACCCCTCCACTTT. This encodes CASSNRGENLNSPLHF. Together with reference TRBV5-4 and TRBJ1-6, the CDR3 gives the full variable domain: ETGVTQSPTHLIKTRGQQVTLRCSSQSGHNTVSWYQQALGQGPQFIFQYYREEENGRGNFPPRFSGLQFPNYSSELNVNALELDDSALYLCASSNRGENLNSPLHFGNGTRLTVT.

The V and J genes are TRBV29-1 and TRBJ1-3; D not certain. CDR1 is SQVTM, CDR2 ANQGSEA, per germline. The CDR3 runs to 14 residues. The ends were cut back, 6 bases at V and 0 bases at J, with 12 bases in the middle. CDR3 protein: CSVYDTTSGNTIYF. In DNA form, the CDR3 reads TGCAGCGTGTACGACACAACCTCTGGAAACACCATATATTTT.

This chain connects TRBV5-5 to TRBJ1-2; tentatively, D is TRBD1 (5 bases). The V gene's germline CDR1 is SGHKS and CDR2 YYEKEE (reference sequence). The CDR3 length is 14 residues. V was cut by 0 bases and J by 2 bases, with 8 bases left in between. DNA of the CDR3: TGTGCCAGCAGCTTGGCAGGGTCCAACTATGGCTACACCTTC. It encodes CASSLAGSNYGYTF. Looking up the rest from reference TRBV5-5 and TRBJ1-2 gives the full variable domain: DAGVTQSPTHLIKTRGQQVTLRCSPISGHKSVSWYQQVLGQGPQFIFQYYEKEERGRGNFPDRFSARQFPNYSSELNVNALLLGDSALYLCASSLAGSNYGYTFGSGTRLTVV.

The V gene is TRBV6-5, the J gene TRBJ1-6; 7 nucleotides align to TRBD1. The CDR3 is 14 amino acids. V shed 7 bases, J shed 5 bases, and the junction held 5 bases outside the gene matches. CDR1 is MNHEY, CDR2 SVGAGI, per germline. CDR3 region: CASTRDRDNSPLHF. The CDR3 nucleotides read TGTGCCAGCACCAGAGACAGGGATAATTCACCCCTCCACTTT.

V is TRBV4-1 and J is TRBJ1-6, with no clear D. Trimming took off 0 bases at V and 9 bases at J, with 15 bases between the two ends. The CDR3 length is 16 residues. Per the germline V gene, CDR1 is MGHRA and CDR2 is YSYEKL. Here the CDR3 DNA reads TGCGCCAGCAGCCAAGAAGCTGACGCGAGACTTTCACCCCTCCACTTT. Protein: CASSQEADARLSPLHF.

This sequence joins TRBV3-1 (or the pseudogene TRBV3-2) and TRBJ1-3; D is perhaps TRBD1 (6 bases). The V and J ends lost 3 bases and 3 bases respectively, with 18 bases between them. The CDR3 length is 17 residues. Germline V gene data show CDR1 as LGHDT and CDR2 as YNNKEL (reference sequence). The CDR3: CASSQGVPGAGGNTIYF. CDR3 nucleotides: TGTGCCAGCAGCCAGGGAGTACCAGGGGCAGGTGGAAACACCATATATTTT.

The chain carries TRBV7-8 and TRBJ2-7; 12 nucleotides agree with TRBD2. Germline V gene data show CDR1 as SGHVS and CDR2 as FQNEAQ. Losses at the gene ends were 6 bases for V and 2 bases for J; bases not matched to a gene: 2. The CDR3 covers 14 residues. CDR3 bases: TGTGCCAGCAGTCCTAGCGGGAGGGCCTACGAGCAGTACTTC. Amino acids: CASSPSGRAYEQYF.

The gene calls are TRBV25-1 and TRBJ2-5; D might be TRBD1 (6 bases). V was pared by 1 base and J by 5 bases, with 11 bases between. Germline CDR1 reads MGHDK; CDR2 reads SYGVNS. The CDR3 covers 14 residues. The CDR3 loop reads CASSESGDLETQYF. Written as DNA, the CDR3 is TGTGCCAGCAGTGAATCAGGGGATCTGGAGACCCAGTACTTC. Looking up the rest from reference TRBV25-1 and TRBJ2-5 gives the full variable domain: EADIYQTPRYLVIGTGKKITLECSQTMGHDKMYWYQQDPGMELHLIHYSYGVNSTEKGDLSSESTVSRIRTEHFPLTLESARPSHTSQYLCASSESGDLETQYFGPGTRLLVL.

This rearrangement joins TRBV7-8 to TRBJ1-4; a possible D gene is TRBD1 (5 bases). CDR1 SGHVS and CDR2 FQNEAQ come from the germline V gene. V gave up 1 base and J gave up 11 bases, with 17 bases separating them. This CDR3 has 15 residues. The CDR3 DNA sequence: TGTGCCAGCAGCTTAGTCGGGGGGTCCCAAGGGAAACTGTTTTTT. Its protein product is CASSLVGGSQGKLFF.

The V and J genes are TRBV6-6 and TRBJ1-5; D uncertain. V lost 5 bases and J lost 3, with 11 bases in between. Germline V CDR1 and CDR2: MNHNY, SVGAGI (reference sequence). The CDR3 consists of 14 residues. CDR3 nucleotides: TGTGCCAGCAGTCAGCGACGGGACAATCAGCCCCAGCATTTT. It yields the protein CASSQRRDNQPQHF.

The genes are TRBV9 and TRBJ1-6; 10 nucleotides line up with TRBD1. This CDR3 comprises 17 residues. The V segment lost 4 bases and the J segment 4 bases; nucleotides outside the gene matches: 8. CDR1 is SGDLS and CDR2 is YYNGEE in the germline V gene. Written as DNA, the CDR3 is TGTGCCAGCAGCCCATTGACAGGGGGCTCTTATAATTCACCCCTCCACTTT. Encoded protein: CASSPLTGGSYNSPLHF.

The rearrangement uses TRBV23-1 and TRBJ2-3; TRBD2 agrees at 7 bases. TRBV23-1 is an open reading frame whose function is uncertain. J lost 2 bases, V lost 2 bases, and 10 bases had no gene match. The CDR3 length is 17 residues. The CDR3 DNA follows: TGCGCCAGCAGTCAAATGGGGACTACCCACGCCACAGATACGCAGTATTTT. Its protein product is CASSQMGTTHATDTQYF.

This chain links TRBV5-4 with TRBJ2-7; the match to TRBD2 covers 13 bases. CDR1 and CDR2 (germline): SGHNT, YYREEE (reference sequence). The CDR3 runs 16 residues. V trimming: 2 bases; J trimming: 2 bases; junction bases outside the gene matches: 4. The CDR3 nucleotides read TGTGCCAGCAGCTTTGGGACTAGCGGGGCAGCCTACGAGCAGTACTTC. Translated, it gives CASSFGTSGAAYEQYF. Using reference TRBV5-4 and TRBJ2-7 for the parts outside the CDR3, the full variable domain is ETGVTQSPTHLIKTRGQQVTLRCSSQSGHNTVSWYQQALGQGPQFIFQYYREEENGRGNFPPRFSGLQFPNYSSELNVNALELDDSALYLCASSFGTSGAAYEQYFGPGTRLTVT.

V is TRBV12-3 or TRBV12-4 and J is TRBJ1-2; D unclear. CDR3 length equals 13 residues. V gave up 7 bases and J gave up 5 bases, with 14 bases separating them. CDR3 DNA: TGTGCCAGCACCCAGTTTGCCGGGTATGGCTACACCTTC. Translation: CASTQFAGYGYTF.

This chain uses TRBV19 with TRBJ1-2; D ambiguous. Per the germline V gene, CDR1 is LNHDA and CDR2 is SQIVND (reference sequence). The CDR3 covers 12 residues. Trimming pared 8 bases from V and 8 bases from J, leaving 15 bases between. CDR3 residues: CASRGTRRGYTF. The DNA for the CDR3 is TGTGCCAGTCGCGGAACGAGAAGAGGCTACACCTTC.

V usage is TRBV7-9 and J usage is TRBJ2-1, with 10 bases identical to TRBD2. The CDR3 extends over 16 amino acids. Germline V gene data show CDR1 as SEHNR and CDR2 as FQNEAQ (reference sequence). V was pared by 6 bases and J by 2 bases, with 7 bases of the junction left unmatched. CDR3 loop: CASRDPSGGTYNEQFF. The CDR3 nucleotides are TGTGCCAGCAGGGACCCTAGCGGGGGCACCTACAATGAGCAGTTCTTC.

This chain uses TRBV12-2 with TRBJ2-4; TRBD1 was called by the table and not checked on the DNA. TRBV12-2 is described as a pseudogene. This CDR3 spans 21 amino acids. The CDR3 spells CASRLELAGTGAIGAKNIQYF. Written as DNA, the CDR3 is TGTGCAAGTCGCTTAGAGTTGGCGGGGACAGGGGCCATTGGGGCCAAAAACATTCAGTACTTC.

In the case of this clone: In the same sample, other DNA sequences code for this CDR3. The chain joins TRBV3-1 (or the pseudogene TRBV3-2) to TRBJ2-7; D might be TRBD2 (7 bases). Germline CDR1 LGHDT, CDR2 YNNKEL (reference sequence). The CDR3 runs 15 residues. With 0 bases removed from V and 3 bases from J, the gap between germline ends came to 12 bases. DNA of the CDR3: TGTGCCAGCAGCCAAGAAGGGGGGGGCCGCTACGAGCAGTACTTC. It specifies CASSQEGGGRYEQYF.

This clone has a single count. This chain uses TRBV7-2 with TRBJ2-7; TRBD2 matches at 7 bases. Looked up from germline, CDR1 is SGHTA and CDR2 is FQGNSA. Trimming took 0 bases from V and 8 from J; bases not matched to a gene: 13. The CDR3 sequence is 16 residues long. The DNA of the CDR3 is TGTGCCAGCAGCTTAGCGATAGCGGGCCCCTCTACGAAGCAGTACTTC. It encodes CASSLAIAGPSTKQYF.

The chain joins TRBV7-2 to TRBJ2-1; weak D call: TRBD2 (6 bases). The germline gives CDR1 SGHTA, CDR2 FQGNSA. The CDR3 spans 14 residues. V lost 0 bases and J 5 bases, leaving 8 bases between the germline ends. The CDR3: CASSLAGGNNEQFF. DNA of the CDR3: TGTGCCAGCAGCTTAGCGGGAGGCAACAATGAGCAGTTCTTC.

The V and J genes are TRBV3-1 (or the pseudogene TRBV3-2) and TRBJ2-7; TRBD1 matches at 10 bases. The CDR3 length is 15 residues. Trimming at V came to 4 bases and at J to 4 bases, leaving 7 bases not matched to a gene. CDR1 is LGHDT and CDR2 is YNNKEL in the germline V gene (reference sequence). In DNA form, the CDR3 reads TGTGCCAGCAGCCTCAATCGGGACAGGGGTTACGAGCAGTACTTC. This gives the protein CASSLNRDRGYEQYF.

This chain links TRBV7-8 with TRBJ2-5; possibly TRBD2 for D (5 bases). The length of the CDR3 is 14 residues. Trimming took off 2 bases at V and 4 bases at J, with 11 bases between the two ends. The germline CDR1 and CDR2 sequences are SGHVS and FQNEAQ. The CDR3 DNA follows: TGTGCCAGCAGCTTAAGCGGATTAGGAGAGACCCAGTACTTC. It is translated as CASSLSGLGETQYF.